The 14 T cell receptor beta chains below all came from one sample that was sequenced in a study of OX40 agonist ivuxolimab in advanced cancers. Only in-frame clones appear in the TCRdb table, and some are missing; sequencing was by immunoSEQ multiplex PCR. The sample carries roughly 80,000 clones, approximately 80% recorded once. The specimen was CD4+ or CD8+ T cells sorted from blood, collected in a trial of the OX40 agonist ivuxolimab. These TCRs come from an adult with an advanced solid tumor such as melanoma, head and neck, liver or kidney cancer.

The rearrangement links TRBV18 to TRBJ2-2, with 7 bases aligning to TRBD1. Trimming took 9 bases from V and 2 from J; bases not matched to a gene: 12. This CDR3 is built from 16 residues. CDR1 KGHSH and CDR2 LQKENI come from the germline V gene. This chain's CDR3 is CASKVTGTVNTGELFF. The CDR3 nucleotides are TGTGCCAGTAAAGTTACCGGGACAGTCAACACCGGGGAGCTGTTTTTT.

A single count supports this clone. The rearrangement links TRBV6-1 to TRBJ1-6; D gene unclear. The germline gives CDR1 MNHNS, CDR2 SASEGT. Trimming pared 6 bases from V and 6 bases from J, leaving 12 bases between. CDR3 length equals 14 residues. The CDR3: CASSAGRSNSPLHF. CDR3 coding DNA: TGTGCCAGCAGCGCCGGTAGAAGTAATTCACCCCTCCACTTT.

This clone has just a few counts. The V call is TRBV5-1, the J call TRBJ2-5, with 8 bases that match TRBD1. Losses at the gene ends were 4 bases for V and 5 bases for J; bases not matched to a gene: 13. Germline V lookup: CDR1 SGHRS, CDR2 YFSETQ. This CDR3 has 16 residues. The DNA for the CDR3 is TGCGCCAGCAGCCTCCTACCCCAGCAGGGGGCTGAGACCCAGTACTTC. Translation gives CASSLLPQQGAETQYF. The entire variable domain, with the rest obtained from reference TRBV5-1 and TRBJ2-5, is as follows: KAGVTQTPRYLIKTRGQQVTLSCSPISGHRSVSWYQQTPGQGLQFLFEYFSETQRNKGNFPGRFSGRQFSNSRSEMNVSTLELGDSALYLCASSLLPQQGAETQYFGPGTRLLVL.

This clone has just one count. V and J are TRBV19 and TRBJ2-4; D is perhaps TRBD2 (7 bases). The CDR3 runs to 14 residues. The germline CDR1 and CDR2 sequences are LNHDA and SQIVND (reference sequence). V was trimmed by 3 bases and J by 9 bases, leaving 15 bases between them. This CDR3 is CASSMGGLYAIQYF. Here the CDR3 DNA reads TGTGCCAGTAGTATGGGGGGGCTATACGCCATTCAGTACTTC.

The chain combines TRBV27 with TRBJ1-2; 8 bases are a match to TRBD1. The CDR3 consists of 16 residues. Germline V gives CDR1 MNHEY, CDR2 SMNVEV (reference sequence). V lost 5 bases and J lost 0; bases outside the gene matches: 8. In DNA, the CDR3 is TGTGCCAGCAGTACCCACGCCAGGGGGCCTAACTATGGCTACACCTTC. It translates to CASSTHARGPNYGYTF.

This chain connects TRBV28 to TRBJ1-2; TRBD1 agrees at 8 bases. Germline V gene lookup returns CDR1 MDHEN and CDR2 SYDVKM. Germline trimming cut 5 bases from V and 1 base from J; bases unmatched to any gene: 3. The CDR3 consists of 14 residues. The CDR3 sequence: CASSLDRGNYGYTF. The CDR3 nucleotides are TGTGCCAGCAGTCTCGACAGGGGTAACTATGGCTACACCTTC.

The chain couples TRBV30 to TRBJ1-2, with TRBD1 matching over 10 bases. The germline gives CDR1 GTSNPN, CDR2 SVGIG (reference sequence). The CDR3 length is 13 residues. V shed 2 bases and J 7 bases; nucleotides not matched to a gene: 4. The CDR3 spells CAWSKGQGIGYTF. As DNA, the CDR3 is TGTGCCTGGAGTAAGGGACAGGGGATTGGCTACACCTTC.

The V and J genes are TRBV4-2 and TRBJ2-5, with D tentatively TRBD1 or TRBD2 (6 bases each). This CDR3 spans 14 amino acids. V dropped 1 base and J dropped 5 bases, with 11 bases sitting between them. CDR1 and CDR2 from the germline V gene are LGHNA and YNFKEQ. CDR3 residues: CASSQGGGLETQYF. The CDR3 region has the DNA TGTGCCAGCAGCCAAGGAGGGGGGTTGGAGACCCAGTACTTC.

The chain is built from TRBV9 and TRBJ2-7; the D call may be TRBD1 or TRBD2 (5 bases each). V shed 3 bases and J shed 7 bases, with 14 bases lying between them. CDR1 is SGDLS and CDR2 is YYNGEE in the germline V gene. CDR3 length: 13 amino acids. The DNA for the CDR3 is TGTGCCAGCAGCGCCGGACAAGGGACGGAGCAGTACTTC. It specifies CASSAGQGTEQYF.

The genes are TRBV19 and TRBJ2-3, with a possible D match to TRBD1 (6 bases). The CDR3 is made up of 12 amino acids. V lost 5 bases, J lost 5 bases, and 8 bases lay in between. Germline values: CDR1 LNHDA, CDR2 SQIVND (reference sequence). CDR3 DNA: TGTGCCAGTAGTCCAGGGGTAGATACGCAGTATTTT. Translated: CASSPGVDTQYF.

J is TRBJ2-3 and V is TRBV29-1, with 12 bases identical to TRBD2. Germline CDR1 reads SQVTM; CDR2 reads ANQGSEA. The CDR3 covers 17 residues. Trimming took 3 bases from V and 4 from J; bases not matched to a gene: 11. The CDR3 region has the DNA TGCAGCGTTGAGGCTAGCGGGGGGGCGATAGTTTCAGATACGCAGTATTTT. Its protein is CSVEASGGAIVSDTQYF.

The V gene is TRBV5-6, the J gene TRBJ1-6; 8 bases map to TRBD1. The CDR3 runs to 16 residues. CDR1 is SGHDT, CDR2 YYEEEE, per germline. The ends lost 2 bases at V and 5 bases at J; junction bases unmatched: 6. The CDR3 is CASSFRETGDNSPLHF. CDR3 DNA: TGTGCCAGCAGCTTTCGAGAGACAGGGGATAATTCACCCCTCCACTTT.

This chain joins TRBV6-5 and TRBJ2-3, with D possibly matching TRBD2 (6 bases). V was cut by 4 bases and J by 0 bases, with 11 bases left in between. Germline values: CDR1 MNHEY, CDR2 SVGAGI. CDR3 length equals 15 residues. CDR3 sequence: CASSLTGTSTDTQYF. In nucleotides, the CDR3 is TGTGCCAGCAGTTTAACCGGGACTAGCACAGATACGCAGTATTTT.

This clone was detected once. This specimen includes other DNA sequences encoding the same CDR3. The chain has TRBV12-5 and TRBJ1-5; D unresolved. Germline V gives CDR1 LGHNT, CDR2 FRNRAP. Trimming left V 6 bases short and J 3 bases short, with 9 bases between. The length of the CDR3 is 13 residues. CDR3 region: CASGLGLNQPQHF. CDR3 nucleotide sequence: TGTGCTAGTGGCCTGGGTCTCAATCAGCCCCAGCATTTT. The entire variable domain, with the rest obtained from reference TRBV12-5 and TRBJ1-5, is as follows: DARVTQTPRHKVTEMGQEVTMRCQPILGHNTVFWYRQTMMQGLELLAYFRNRAPLDDSGMPKDRFSAEMPDATLATLKIQPSEPRDSAVYFCASGLGLNQPQHFGDGTRLSIL.